Listed below are T cell receptor beta chains from one sample, sequenced in a study of a mutant IDH1 vaccine in newly diagnosed glioma. Profiled with immunoSEQ multiplex PCR; TCRdb holds only in-frame clones, not every one. The table includes about 56,000 clones, just under 90% detected once. For these receptors, no antigen is known. This sample comprised PBMCs, obtained from a glioma patient whose treatment included an IDH1 peptide vaccine. These receptors all come from a woman between 35 and 50 years old with glioma. CDR3s include the opening cysteine and the closing phenylalanine or tryptophan. D genes are given only for firm matches. Size is omitted from some rows. Given values are once, few, many or a class for expanded clones.

clone_size: -
d_call: TRBD1
v_call: TRBV6-1
j_call: TRBJ1-2
cdr3_nt: TGTGCCAGCAGAGTAACAGGGGGCTATGGCTACACCTTC
cdr3_aa: CASRVTGGYGYTF

clone_size: -
d_call: TRBD2
v_call: TRBV5-5
j_call: TRBJ2-5
cdr3_nt: TGTGCCAGCAGCTTGGGTCCTAGCGGGAGACAAGAGACCCAGTACTTC
cdr3_aa: CASSLGPSGRQETQYF

clone_size: -
d_call: TRBD1
v_call: TRBV6-5
j_call: TRBJ1-2
cdr3_nt: TGTGCCAGCAGTAGACGGGACAGGGAGGGCTATGGCTACACCTTC
cdr3_aa: CASSRRDREGYGYTF

clone_size: once
d_call: -
v_call: TRBV7-8
j_call: TRBJ2-5
cdr3_nt: TGTGCCAGCAGCTTACGTCGGTACCAAGAGACCCAGTACTTC
cdr3_aa: CASSLRRYQETQYF

clone_size: -
d_call: -
v_call: TRBV5-1
j_call: TRBJ1-6
cdr3_nt: TGCGCCAGCAGCCCTGACTCGAGAAGCTCCTATAATTCACCCCTCCACTTT
cdr3_aa: CASSPDSRSSYNSPLHF

clone_size: -
d_call: -
v_call: TRBV2
j_call: TRBJ2-3
cdr3_nt: TGTGCCAGCAGTGAAGCGGCCAGCATTAGCACAGATACGCAGTATTTT
cdr3_aa: CASSEAASISTDTQYF

clone_size: -
d_call: -
v_call: TRBV10-1
j_call: TRBJ2-3
cdr3_nt: TGCGCCAGCAGTGCAGGCGGCGCAGATACGCAGTATTTT
cdr3_aa: CASSAGGADTQYF

clone_size: -
d_call: -
v_call: TRBV5-6
j_call: TRBJ1-2
cdr3_nt: TGTGCCAGCAGCTTGGGGCAGCCAGTTTTGGGCTACACCTTC
cdr3_aa: CASSLGQPVLGYTF

clone_size: -
d_call: TRBD1
v_call: TRBV7-8
j_call: TRBJ1-5
cdr3_nt: TGTGCCAGCAGCTACACAGGGGCGAGGGGCAATCAGCCCCAGCATTTT
cdr3_aa: CASSYTGARGNQPQHF

clone_size: few
d_call: -
v_call: TRBV29-1
j_call: TRBJ1-4
cdr3_nt: TGCAGCGCCCGGACAGTTAATGAAAAACTGTTTTTT
cdr3_aa: CSARTVNEKLFF

clone_size: few
d_call: -
v_call: TRBV10-3
j_call: TRBJ1-4
cdr3_nt: TGTGCCATCAGTGGGGGGAGCAATGAAAAACTGTTTTTT
cdr3_aa: CAISGGSNEKLFF

clone_size: -
d_call: -
v_call: TRBV5-1
j_call: TRBJ2-1
cdr3_nt: TGCGCCAGCGCCCCACGATCGGGGTTACAAGGTGAGCAGTTCTTC
cdr3_aa: CASAPRSGLQGEQFF

clone_size: once
d_call: -
v_call: TRBV4-1
j_call: TRBJ1-3
cdr3_nt: TGCGCCAGCAGCCCGGGACGGGCGAGCTCTGGAAACACCATATATTTT
cdr3_aa: CASSPGRASSGNTIYF

clone_size: -
d_call: -
v_call: TRBV25-1
j_call: TRBJ1-2
cdr3_nt: TGTGCCACCCCGGAGAACTATGGCTACACCTTC
cdr3_aa: CATPENYGYTF

clone_size: once
d_call: TRBD2
v_call: TRBV4-2
j_call: TRBJ2-2
cdr3_nt: TGTGCCAGCAGCCTCCAGACTAGCGGGGGGAGCACCGGGGAGCTGTTTTTT
cdr3_aa: CASSLQTSGGSTGELFF

clone_size: -
d_call: -
v_call: TRBV7-6
j_call: TRBJ1-6
cdr3_nt: TGTGCCAGCAGCTTACCGGCAGGGCCCCTCCACTTT
cdr3_aa: CASSLPAGPLHF

clone_size: -
d_call: -
v_call: TRBV19
j_call: TRBJ2-1
cdr3_nt: TGTGCCAGTAGTGCCGCCGGGAACTGGGATGAGCAGTTCTTC
cdr3_aa: CASSAAGNWDEQFF

clone_size: -
d_call: TRBD1
v_call: TRBV6-5
j_call: TRBJ2-7
cdr3_nt: TGTGCCAGCAGTTTCAACAGGGGGAGCTCCTACGAGCAGTACTTC
cdr3_aa: CASSFNRGSSYEQYF

clone_size: -
d_call: -
v_call: TRBV29-1
j_call: TRBJ1-1
cdr3_nt: TGCAGCGTCCAAAGTCGGTGGATGAACACTGAAGCTTTCTTT
cdr3_aa: CSVQSRWMNTEAFF

clone_size: -
d_call: TRBD2
v_call: TRBV15
j_call: TRBJ2-7
cdr3_nt: TGTGCCACCAGCACCGGGACTAGCTACGAGCAGTACTTC
cdr3_aa: CATSTGTSYEQYF

clone_size: few
d_call: TRBD1
v_call: TRBV5-1
j_call: TRBJ2-5
cdr3_nt: TGCGCCAGCAGCGCCCTCGGGACAGTGATTCAAGAGACCCAGTACTTC
cdr3_aa: CASSALGTVIQETQYF

clone_size: -
d_call: TRBD2
v_call: TRBV4-2
j_call: TRBJ2-3
cdr3_nt: TGTGCCAGCAGCCAAGATCGGTGGGCTAGCGGGGGGTTCACAGATACGCAGTATTTT
cdr3_aa: CASSQDRWASGGFTDTQYF

clone_size: -
d_call: -
v_call: TRBV7-2
j_call: TRBJ2-5
cdr3_nt: TGTGCCAGCAGCTTAGAAGGGGTGAAAGAGACCCAGTACTTC
cdr3_aa: CASSLEGVKETQYF

clone_size: -
d_call: -
v_call: TRBV6-1
j_call: TRBJ1-1
cdr3_nt: TGTGCCAGCATCGGGATGGGTGTCACTGAAGCTTTCTTT
cdr3_aa: CASIGMGVTEAFF

clone_size: -
d_call: TRBD2
v_call: TRBV30
j_call: TRBJ2-3
cdr3_nt: TGTGCCTGGAGCGTCGGACTAGCGAGTACAGATACGCAGTATTTT
cdr3_aa: CAWSVGLASTDTQYF

clone_size: -
d_call: -
v_call: TRBV6-5
j_call: TRBJ1-1
cdr3_nt: TGTGCCAGCAGTTACCGAGCTCCTGAGACTGAAGCTTTCTTT
cdr3_aa: CASSYRAPETEAFF

clone_size: -
d_call: -
v_call: TRBV19
j_call: TRBJ1-4
cdr3_nt: TGTGCCAGTTCGGACTTATCTAATGAAAAACTGTTTTTT
cdr3_aa: CASSDLSNEKLFF

clone_size: -
d_call: TRBD1
v_call: TRBV19
j_call: TRBJ1-1
cdr3_nt: TGTGCCAGTAGTCTGGGACAGGCTATCACTGAAGCTTTCTTT
cdr3_aa: CASSLGQAITEAFF

clone_size: -
d_call: TRBD1
v_call: TRBV5-4
j_call: TRBJ2-7
cdr3_nt: TGTGCCAGCAGCTTGGCAGGGGGTCCCTACGAGCAGTACTTC
cdr3_aa: CASSLAGGPYEQYF

clone_size: -
d_call: -
v_call: TRBV7-9
j_call: TRBJ1-5
cdr3_nt: TGTGCCAGCAGCTTGGCGGGGGCGAGAAATCAGCCCCAGCATTTT
cdr3_aa: CASSLAGARNQPQHF

clone_size: -
d_call: -
v_call: TRBV7-9
j_call: TRBJ1-5
cdr3_nt: TGTGCCAGCAGCCCCCCGACAGACGTAAGCAATCAGCCCCAGCATTTT
cdr3_aa: CASSPPTDVSNQPQHF

clone_size: -
d_call: -
v_call: TRBV30
j_call: TRBJ1-1
cdr3_nt: TGTGCCTGGACCCCCTTGGGGCCCGGTGGGGCTTTCTTT
cdr3_aa: CAWTPLGPGGAFF

clone_size: -
d_call: -
v_call: TRBV2
j_call: TRBJ1-1
cdr3_nt: TGTGCCAGCAGTGAAGGTTTTTATACTGAAGCTTTCTTT
cdr3_aa: CASSEGFYTEAFF

clone_size: -
d_call: -
v_call: TRBV7-2
j_call: TRBJ2-5
cdr3_nt: TGTGCCAGCAGCCCTGCACGGTCCCAAGAGACCCAGTACTTC
cdr3_aa: CASSPARSQETQYF

clone_size: -
d_call: TRBD1
v_call: TRBV5-6
j_call: TRBJ1-3
cdr3_nt: TGTGCCAGCAGCTTCAGGACAGGGGGCTCTGGAAACACCATATATTTT
cdr3_aa: CASSFRTGGSGNTIYF

clone_size: -
d_call: -
v_call: TRBV9
j_call: TRBJ1-1
cdr3_nt: TGTGCCAGCAGCGTAGTTCCTACATCGGGCACTGAAGCTTTCTTT
cdr3_aa: CASSVVPTSGTEAFF

clone_size: -
d_call: TRBD1
v_call: TRBV4-1
j_call: TRBJ2-3
cdr3_nt: TGCGCCAGCAGCCAGGACAGGTTCACAGATACGCAGTATTTT
cdr3_aa: CASSQDRFTDTQYF

clone_size: -
d_call: -
v_call: TRBV29-1
j_call: TRBJ1-1
cdr3_nt: TGCAGCGTTTCCGGGGGGCTTGGCACTGAAGCTTTCTTT
cdr3_aa: CSVSGGLGTEAFF

clone_size: -
d_call: TRBD1
v_call: TRBV2
j_call: TRBJ2-2
cdr3_nt: TGTGCCAGCAGTGCACGACAGGGCTTAGTCACCGGGGAGCTGTTTTTT
cdr3_aa: CASSARQGLVTGELFF

clone_size: -
d_call: TRBD2
v_call: TRBV5-1
j_call: TRBJ2-3
cdr3_nt: TGCGCCAACGCGGGGAAGCAGGGCGGGAGGGCCAGGTCGGGCACAGATACGCAGTATTTT
cdr3_aa: CANAGKQGGRARSGTDTQYF

clone_size: -
d_call: -
v_call: TRBV7-2
j_call: TRBJ1-2
cdr3_nt: TGTGCCAGCAGTTCCGGGGCCGGATATGGCTACACCTTC
cdr3_aa: CASSSGAGYGYTF

clone_size: -
d_call: TRBD2
v_call: TRBV27
j_call: TRBJ2-1
cdr3_nt: TGTGCCAGCAGTTCCCCGATAGCGGGAGTGGATGAGCAGTTCTTC
cdr3_aa: CASSSPIAGVDEQFF

clone_size: -
d_call: -
v_call: TRBV6-6
j_call: TRBJ1-2
cdr3_nt: TGTGCCAGCAGCGAACAACGTACAGCGCGTTATGGCTACACCTTC
cdr3_aa: CASSEQRTARYGYTF

clone_size: -
d_call: TRBD1
v_call: TRBV29-1
j_call: TRBJ1-1
cdr3_nt: TGCAGCGTCCTCAGGGGGAGCGACACTGAAGCTTTCTTT
cdr3_aa: CSVLRGSDTEAFF

clone_size: -
d_call: -
v_call: TRBV5-4
j_call: TRBJ2-2
cdr3_nt: TGTGCCAGCAGCCCACCCGGACAGTCTAACACCGGGGAGCTGTTTTTT
cdr3_aa: CASSPPGQSNTGELFF

clone_size: -
d_call: TRBD2
v_call: TRBV5-1
j_call: TRBJ2-1
cdr3_nt: TGCGCCAGCAGCTCAACGGGACTAGCGGGGGCGAGTAATGAGCAGTTCTTC
cdr3_aa: CASSSTGLAGASNEQFF

clone_size: once
d_call: -
v_call: TRBV6-1
j_call: TRBJ2-1
cdr3_nt: TGTGCCAGCAGACCCGACCCTGGACCCCAGTTCTTC
cdr3_aa: CASRPDPGPQFF

clone_size: -
d_call: -
v_call: TRBV27
j_call: TRBJ2-2
cdr3_nt: TGTGCCAGCAGTTTAGTGGCGGGGCAGAACACCGGGGAGCTGTTTTTT
cdr3_aa: CASSLVAGQNTGELFF

clone_size: -
d_call: TRBD1
v_call: TRBV29-1
j_call: TRBJ2-3
cdr3_nt: TGCAGCGTCCGCCGAGGGGGCAGGGGCAGCACAGATACGCAGTATTTT
cdr3_aa: CSVRRGGRGSTDTQYF

clone_size: -
d_call: -
v_call: TRBV15
j_call: TRBJ2-2
cdr3_nt: TGTGCCACCAGCAGAGGGGGGGCCGGGGAGCTGTTTTTT
cdr3_aa: CATSRGGAGELFF

clone_size: -
d_call: -
v_call: TRBV27
j_call: TRBJ1-1
cdr3_nt: TGTGCCAGCAGTTTAACCGCCTCTAACAGGGTACGGGACACTGAAGCTTTCTTT
cdr3_aa: CASSLTASNRVRDTEAFF

clone_size: -
d_call: TRBD2
v_call: TRBV5-1
j_call: TRBJ2-7
cdr3_nt: TGCGCCAGCAGAGGGCCGGGACTAGCGACCTACGAGCAGTACTTC
cdr3_aa: CASRGPGLATYEQYF

clone_size: -
d_call: -
v_call: TRBV6-1
j_call: TRBJ2-3
cdr3_nt: TGTGCCAGCAGTGTATCAGGGGCCTCTAGCACAGATACGCAGTATTTT
cdr3_aa: CASSVSGASSTDTQYF

clone_size: -
d_call: -
v_call: TRBV27
j_call: TRBJ1-1
cdr3_nt: TGTGCCAGCAGTTTACTGGGGGAATTCGGGGGGCCAACTGAAGCTTTCTTT
cdr3_aa: CASSLLGEFGGPTEAFF

clone_size: -
d_call: TRBD1
v_call: TRBV19
j_call: TRBJ2-6
cdr3_nt: TGTGCCAGTAGGACAGGGGGCTCTGGGGCCAACGTCCTGACTTTC
cdr3_aa: CASRTGGSGANVLTF

clone_size: -
d_call: -
v_call: TRBV6-5
j_call: TRBJ1-1
cdr3_nt: TGTGCCAGCAGCTCCTATGTTTTAACTGAAGCTTTCTTT
cdr3_aa: CASSSYVLTEAFF

clone_size: -
d_call: TRBD2
v_call: TRBV4-1
j_call: TRBJ2-7
cdr3_nt: TGCGCCAGCAGCCAAGGGGAGGGACTAGCCTCCTACGAGCAGTACTTC
cdr3_aa: CASSQGEGLASYEQYF